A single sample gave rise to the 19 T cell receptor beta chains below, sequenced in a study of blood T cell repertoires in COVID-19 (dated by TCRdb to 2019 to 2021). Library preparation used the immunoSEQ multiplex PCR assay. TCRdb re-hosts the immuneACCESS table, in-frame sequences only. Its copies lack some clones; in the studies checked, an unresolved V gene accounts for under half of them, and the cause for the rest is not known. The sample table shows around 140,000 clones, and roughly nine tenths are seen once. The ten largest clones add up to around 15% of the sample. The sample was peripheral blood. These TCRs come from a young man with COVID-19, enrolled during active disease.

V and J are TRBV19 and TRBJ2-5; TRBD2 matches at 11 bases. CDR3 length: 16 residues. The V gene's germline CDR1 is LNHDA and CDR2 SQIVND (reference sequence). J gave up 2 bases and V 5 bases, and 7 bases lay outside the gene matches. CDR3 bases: TGTGCCAGTAGTGCCTCTCGACTAGCGGGGCAAGAGACCCAGTACTTC. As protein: CASSASRLAGQETQYF. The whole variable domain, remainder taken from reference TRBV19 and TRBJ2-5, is DGGITQSPKYLFRKEGQNVTLSCEQNLNHDAMYWYRQDPGQGLRLIYYSQIVNDFQKGDIAEGYSVSREKKESFPLTVTSAQKNPTAFYLCASSASRLAGQETQYFGPGTRLLVL.

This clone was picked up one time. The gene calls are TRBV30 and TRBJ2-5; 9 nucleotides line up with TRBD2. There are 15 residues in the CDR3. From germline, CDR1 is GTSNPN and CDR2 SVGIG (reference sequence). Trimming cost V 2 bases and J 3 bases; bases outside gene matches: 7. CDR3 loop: CAWSIWREGEETQYF. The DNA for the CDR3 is TGTGCCTGGAGTATTTGGCGGGAGGGAGAAGAGACCCAGTACTTC.

The CDR3 bases are TGTGCCATCAGTCCCTCAGGGGCCGGAGATCAGCCCCAGCATTTT. Amino acid sequence: CAISPSGAGDQPQHF. The rearrangement uses TRBV10-3 and TRBJ1-5; D is possibly TRBD1 (6 bases). CDR1 and CDR2 (germline): ENHRY, SYGVKD. Trimming took off 5 bases at V and 5 bases at J, with 16 bases between the two ends. The CDR3 covers 15 residues.

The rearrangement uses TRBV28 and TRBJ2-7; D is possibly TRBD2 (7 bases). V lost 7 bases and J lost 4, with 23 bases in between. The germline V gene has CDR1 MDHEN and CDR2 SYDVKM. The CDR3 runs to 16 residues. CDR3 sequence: CASNPLGGAPIYEQYF. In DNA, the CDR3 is TGTGCCAGCAACCCCCTGGGGGGGGCCCCGATTTACGAGCAGTACTTC.

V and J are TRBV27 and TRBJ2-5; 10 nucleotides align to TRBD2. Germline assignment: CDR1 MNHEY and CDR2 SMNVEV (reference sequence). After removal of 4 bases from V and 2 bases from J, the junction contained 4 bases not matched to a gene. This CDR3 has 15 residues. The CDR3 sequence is CASSSGTSEQETQYF. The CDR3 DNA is TGTGCCAGCAGTTCCGGGACTAGCGAACAAGAGACCCAGTACTTC.

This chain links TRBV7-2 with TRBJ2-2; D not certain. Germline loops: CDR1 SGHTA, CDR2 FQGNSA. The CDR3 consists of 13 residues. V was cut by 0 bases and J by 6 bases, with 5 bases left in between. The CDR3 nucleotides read TGTGCCAGCAGCTTAGCGAGAGCCGGGGAGCTGTTTTTT. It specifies CASSLARAGELFF. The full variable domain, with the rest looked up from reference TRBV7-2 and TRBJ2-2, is GAGVSQSPSNKVTEKGKDVELRCDPISGHTALYWYRQSLGQGLEFLIYFQGNSAPDKSGLPSDRFSAERTGGSVSTLTIQRTQQEDSAVYLCASSLARAGELFFGEGSRLTVL.

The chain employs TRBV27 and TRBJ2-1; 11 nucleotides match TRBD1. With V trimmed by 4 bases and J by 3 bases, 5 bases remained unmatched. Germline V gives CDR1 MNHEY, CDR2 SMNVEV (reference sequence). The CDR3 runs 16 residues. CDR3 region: CASSWRGTGGYNEQFF. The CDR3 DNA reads TGTGCCAGCAGTTGGCGGGGGACAGGGGGCTACAATGAGCAGTTCTTC.

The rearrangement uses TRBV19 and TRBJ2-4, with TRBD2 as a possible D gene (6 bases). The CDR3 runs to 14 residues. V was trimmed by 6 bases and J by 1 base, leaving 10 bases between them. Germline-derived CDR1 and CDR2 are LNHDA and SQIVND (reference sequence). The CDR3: CASSGRGAKNIQYF. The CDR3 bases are TGTGCCAGTAGCGGGAGAGGCGCCAAAAACATTCAGTACTTC.

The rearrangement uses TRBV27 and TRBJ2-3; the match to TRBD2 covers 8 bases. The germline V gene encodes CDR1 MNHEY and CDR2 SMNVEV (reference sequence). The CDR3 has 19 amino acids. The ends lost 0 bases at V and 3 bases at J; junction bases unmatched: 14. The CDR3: CASSLSAGAGAFRTDTQYF. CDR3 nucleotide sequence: TGTGCCAGCAGTTTATCGGCGGGAGCGGGGGCATTTCGTACAGATACGCAGTATTTT.

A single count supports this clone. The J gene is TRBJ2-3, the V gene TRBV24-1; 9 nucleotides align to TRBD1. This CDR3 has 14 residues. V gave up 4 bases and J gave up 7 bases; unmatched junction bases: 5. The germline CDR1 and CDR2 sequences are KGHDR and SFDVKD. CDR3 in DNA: TGTGCCACCAGTGAACGGACAGGGGTGAATACGCAGTATTTT. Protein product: CATSERTGVNTQYF.

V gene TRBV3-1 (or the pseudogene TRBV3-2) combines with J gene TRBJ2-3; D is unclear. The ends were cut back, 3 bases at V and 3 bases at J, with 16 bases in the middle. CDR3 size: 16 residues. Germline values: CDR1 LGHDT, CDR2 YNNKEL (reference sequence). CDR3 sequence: CASSQWMTPPTDTQYF. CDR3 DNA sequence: TGTGCCAGCAGCCAGTGGATGACTCCCCCGACAGATACGCAGTATTTT.

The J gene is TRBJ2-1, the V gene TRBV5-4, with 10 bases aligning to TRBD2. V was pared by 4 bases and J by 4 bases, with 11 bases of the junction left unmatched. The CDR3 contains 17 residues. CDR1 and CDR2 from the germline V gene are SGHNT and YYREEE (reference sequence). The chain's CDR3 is CASSHSSGGAFYNEQFF. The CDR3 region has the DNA TGTGCCAGCAGCCATTCTAGCGGGGGCGCCTTTTACAATGAGCAGTTCTTC.

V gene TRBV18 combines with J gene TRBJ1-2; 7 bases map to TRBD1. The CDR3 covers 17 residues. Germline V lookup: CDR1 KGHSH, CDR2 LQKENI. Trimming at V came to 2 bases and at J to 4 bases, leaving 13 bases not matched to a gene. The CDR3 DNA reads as TGTGCCAGCTCACCATCTGCCCTCAGGGGGGATCTCTATGGCTACACCTTC. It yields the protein CASSPSALRGDLYGYTF.

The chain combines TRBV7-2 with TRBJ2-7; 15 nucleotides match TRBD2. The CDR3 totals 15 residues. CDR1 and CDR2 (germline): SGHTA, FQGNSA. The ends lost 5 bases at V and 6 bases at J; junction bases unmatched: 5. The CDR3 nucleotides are TGTGCCAGCAGCGGACGGACTAGCGGGAGGGGCGAGCAGTACTTC. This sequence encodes CASSGRTSGRGEQYF.

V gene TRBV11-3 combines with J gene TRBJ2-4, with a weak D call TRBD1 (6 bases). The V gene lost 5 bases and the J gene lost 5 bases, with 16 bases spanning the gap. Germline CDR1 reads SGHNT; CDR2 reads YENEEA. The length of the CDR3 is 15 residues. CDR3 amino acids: CASSTSRDTENIQYF. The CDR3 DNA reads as TGTGCCAGCAGCACTAGTCGGGACACTGAAAACATTCAGTACTTC.

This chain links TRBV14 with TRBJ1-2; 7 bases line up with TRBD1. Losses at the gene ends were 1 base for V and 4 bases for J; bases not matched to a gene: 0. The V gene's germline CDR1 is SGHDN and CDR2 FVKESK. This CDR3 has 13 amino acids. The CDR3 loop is CASSQGQGYGYTF. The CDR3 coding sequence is TGTGCCAGCAGCCAAGGACAGGGCTATGGCTACACCTTC.

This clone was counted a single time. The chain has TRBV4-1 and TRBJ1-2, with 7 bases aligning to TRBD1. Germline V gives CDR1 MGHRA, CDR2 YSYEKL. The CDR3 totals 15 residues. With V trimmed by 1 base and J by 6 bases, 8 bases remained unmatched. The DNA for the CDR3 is TGCGCCAGCAGCCAAGCCTCTGACAGGGAGAATGGCTACACCTTC. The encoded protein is CASSQASDRENGYTF.

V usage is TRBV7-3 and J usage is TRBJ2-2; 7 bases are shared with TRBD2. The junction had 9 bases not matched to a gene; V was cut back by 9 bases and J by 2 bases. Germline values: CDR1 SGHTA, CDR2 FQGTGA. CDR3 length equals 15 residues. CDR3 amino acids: CARFPLAANTGELFF. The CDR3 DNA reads TGTGCCAGATTCCCTCTAGCGGCAAACACCGGGGAGCTGTTTTTT.

The CDR3 sequence is CASSYRRLAGYEQYF. The CDR3 DNA sequence: TGTGCCAGCAGTTACAGGCGACTAGCGGGGTACGAGCAGTACTTC. The chain combines TRBV6-5 with TRBJ2-7, with TRBD2 matching over 11 bases. Germline trimming cut 2 bases from V and 4 bases from J; bases unmatched to any gene: 4. In germline, CDR1 is MNHEY, CDR2 SVGAGI. CDR3 length: 15 residues.